A selection of T cell receptor beta chains follows, all from one sample in a study of cytotoxic CD8 clonotypes in ibrutinib-treated CLL. Here immunoSEQ multiplex PCR was the method, and the copy in TCRdb shows in-frame clones only, minus some. The profile covers over 130,000 clones, with about 84% appearing a single time and approximately 7.6% taken by the ten largest. Specimen: PBMCs, collected after 36 months of ibrutinib treatment. These receptors originate from a human donor with chronic lymphocytic leukemia. Both conserved end residues are trimmed from each CDR3. The order of the fields is V gene, CDR3 protein.

TRBV7-2 ASTPGRPLGPLH
TRBV4-1 ASKSAELRDGGTQY
TRBV19 ASSAQGGANEQF
TRBV7-3 ASSLTGWRDNAYNEQF
TRBV25-1 ASRDWTDEETQY
TRBV6-5 ASKGDRLNYGYT
TRBV5-1 ASSQNEGYNEQF
TRBV19 ASTPGSHYGYT
TRBV19 ASSITQGYQPQH
TRBV19 ASSPTRGSNQPQH
TRBV20-1 SARSDTIPF
TRBV5-4 ASSLMQTRSGNTIY
TRBV11-1 ASSLGDGALSYGYT
TRBV23-1 ASRGQDLNTEAF
TRBV2 ASSIDRGNEQF
TRBV19 ASSPRDRYTEAF
TRBV7-7 ASSLDRQETQY
TRBV6-6 ASRHIDRYSNQPQH
TRBV5-8 ASSLASFGYNEQF
TRBV2 ASRQRVAF
TRBV7-3 ASSANTGELF
TRBV10-3 AMGTGGSSYEQY
TRBV6-4 ASRITGSSYNEQF
TRBV5-4 ASSPEVDRATSKLF
TRBV2 ASSEYGGRGNTIY
TRBV11-2 ASISSGTDTQY
TRBV2 ASSEREINSPLH
TRBV30 AWSGGPSGNTIY
TRBV4-1 ASAVFRLAGGLNEQF
TRBV11-3 ASSLGPRTPYNEQF
TRBV30 AWARNDYGYT
TRBV6-4 ASSDSEGADTQY
TRBV4-1 ASSQERLAGGPDQETQY
TRBV27 ASSSYRGRPGNTIY